This T cell receptor (beta chain) was observed in a study of patients and donors after allogeneic stem cell transplantation. TCRdb reprocessed the RT-PCR reads via MiXCR and lists one record per CDR3 protein. Among 900,000 to 1,000,000 distinct CDR3 sequences listed, about a sixth were seen once. A remark on this clonotype: Being one base from a much bigger clone, this may be a read error.

Trimming pared 4 bases from V and 2 bases from J, leaving 13 bases between. CDR3 length: 15 residues. V is TRBV12-3 or TRBV12-4 and J is TRBJ2-3; D ambiguous. The sequence was obtained from a human donor who was either an allogeneic HSCT recipient or a stem cell or donor lymphocyte infusion donor (not recorded which). It is not recorded whose cells these are; they may come from a transplant donor. What was sequenced was blood, either unsorted or a sorted T cell fraction (not recorded which). This CDR3 reads CASSSAGANTDTQYF. CDR3 DNA: TGTGCCAGCAGTTCGGCAGGCGCTAACACAGATACGCAGTATTTT.